In its sample, the clone carrying this T cell receptor beta chain was seen once. The antigen remains undetermined. Regulatory T cells were sorted from thawed PBMCs rested overnight at 37°C with 200 IU/ml IL-2. This record comes from a study of Tregs in tolerant kidney transplant recipients. Germline CDR1 and CDR2: MNHEY and SMNVEV (reference sequence). Trimming cost V 8 bases and J 8 bases, with 7 bases left between them. The CDR3 is 10 residues long. Study-level points and caveats: The most relevant donor-specific Treg TCRbeta repertoire apparently came from expansion with activated donor B cells.

Only in-frame clones appear in the TCRdb table, and some are missing; sequencing was by immunoSEQ multiplex PCR. This sample yields over 50,000 clones, of which 70% to 90% are seen a single time; 2.1% belongs to the top ten. The chain is built from TRBV27 and TRBJ2-1; D call uncertain. The TCR was taken from a human donor who received a combined kidney and bone marrow transplant. Source: Tregs from blood, taken before the transplant. CDR3 DNA sequence: TGTGCCAGCCCAAACCATGAGCAGTTCTTC. This sequence encodes CASPNHEQFF.